The 21 T cell receptor beta chains listed next were all sequenced from one sample in a study of blood T cell repertoires in COVID-19. Libraries were prepared by immunoSEQ multiplex PCR; TCRdb keeps only in-frame clonotypes and omits some of them. This table holds 150,000 to 200,000 clones, approximately 82% found once. Sequenced material: PBMCs or T cells enriched from blood (not recorded which). The receptors were gathered from a woman aged 45-59 years who had recovered from COVID-19.

This chain joins TRBV28 and TRBJ1-3; 9 bases are shared with TRBD1. Germline V gives CDR1 MDHEN, CDR2 SYDVKM. Trimming at V came to 5 bases and at J to 7 bases, leaving 6 bases not matched to a gene. This CDR3 has 14 amino acids. CDR3 nucleotides: TGTGCCAGCAGTGGGACAGGGTTCGAGAACACCATATATTTT. Translating gives CASSGTGFENTIYF.

This chain links TRBV4-3 with TRBJ1-2, with D uncertain. Trimming cost V 3 bases and J 2 bases, with 13 bases left between them. Germline lookup yields CDR1 LGHNA and CDR2 YSLEER. The CDR3 is 15 residues long. This CDR3 reads CASSQGSQINYGYTF. The CDR3 coding sequence is TGCGCCAGCAGCCAGGGCAGCCAGATAAACTATGGCTACACCTTC.

The count of this clone is one. The chain carries TRBV9 and TRBJ2-5; 11 positions agree with TRBD2. V shed 0 bases, J shed 4 bases, and the junction held 2 bases outside the gene matches. The CDR3 totals 15 residues. Germline CDR1 reads SGDLS; CDR2 reads YYNGEE. The CDR3 reads CASSVGLAGGETQYF. The CDR3 region has the DNA TGTGCCAGCAGCGTAGGCCTAGCGGGAGGAGAGACCCAGTACTTC.

Only one count was recorded for this clone. This chain connects TRBV3-1 (or the pseudogene TRBV3-2) to TRBJ1-2; no clear D gene. The CDR3 loop spans 12 amino acids. Germline V gene sequence: CDR1 LGHDT, CDR2 YNNKEL (reference sequence). V gave up 5 bases and J gave up 6 bases, with 10 bases separating them. DNA for the CDR3: TGTGCCAGCAGCTTTAGAATGGATGGCTACACCTTC. This gives the protein CASSFRMDGYTF.

V gene TRBV27 combines with J gene TRBJ1-2; 10 bases match TRBD1. J gave up 5 bases and V 0 bases, and 3 bases lay outside the gene matches. The V gene's germline CDR1 is MNHEY and CDR2 SMNVEV (reference sequence). The CDR3 is 15 residues long. In nucleotides, the CDR3 is TGTGCCAGCAGTTTATCTGGGACAGGGGTATATGGCTACACCTTC. Translation gives CASSLSGTGVYGYTF.

The table lists this clone with many counts. This chain links TRBV27 with TRBJ2-1; D perhaps matches TRBD1 (6 bases). The CDR3 runs 15 residues. Germline CDR1 and CDR2: MNHEY and SMNVEV (reference sequence). V was trimmed by 7 bases and J by 0 bases, leaving 13 bases between them. The CDR3 DNA reads as TGTGCCAGCAAGGTGGGACAAAGCTCCTACAATGAGCAGTTCTTC. Amino acids: CASKVGQSSYNEQFF.

CDR3 protein: CASSPGTSAAGELFF. The CDR3 DNA reads as TGTGCCAGCAGTCCCGGGACTAGTGCCGCCGGGGAGCTGTTTTTT. The chain recombines TRBV7-3 with TRBJ2-2, with 8 bases matching TRBD2. CDR3 length: 15 amino acids. After removal of 6 bases from V and 6 bases from J, the junction contained 9 bases not matched to a gene. Germline-derived CDR1 and CDR2 are SGHTA and FQGTGA.

This chain uses TRBV27 with TRBJ1-2, with TRBD1 identical over 9 bases. Trimming at V came to 5 bases and at J to 2 bases, leaving 6 bases not matched to a gene. Germline values: CDR1 MNHEY, CDR2 SMNVEV (reference sequence). CDR3 size: 15 residues. The CDR3 sequence is CASSNPGTGNYGYTF. Written as DNA, the CDR3 is TGTGCCAGCAGTAACCCCGGGACAGGGAACTATGGCTACACCTTC.

This chain joins TRBV5-1 and TRBJ2-1, with a possible D match to TRBD2 (6 bases). The CDR3 is 15 residues long. In germline, CDR1 is SGHRS, CDR2 YFSETQ. With 4 bases removed from V and 3 bases from J, the gap between germline ends came to 14 bases. This CDR3 reads CASSVSGTYYNEQFF. CDR3 nucleotide sequence: TGCGCCAGCAGCGTTAGCGGAACCTACTACAATGAGCAGTTCTTC.

The J gene is TRBJ2-7, the V gene TRBV7-2; 8 bases fit TRBD2. CDR3 size: 14 residues. J lost 2 bases, V lost 0 bases, and 0 bases had no gene match. The germline V gene has CDR1 SGHTA and CDR2 FQGNSA. The CDR3 DNA sequence: TGTGCCAGCAGCTTAGCTAGCGGGACCTACGAGCAGTACTTC. Translated, it gives CASSLASGTYEQYF.

The rearrangement uses TRBV21-1 and TRBJ1-2; TRBD1 is the table's D call, not checked against the DNA. TRBV21-1 is classified as a pseudogene. This CDR3 spans 15 amino acids. CDR3 coding DNA: TGTGCCACCGTAAGGACCTTGGAAGGGGACTATGGCTACACCTTC. This sequence encodes CATVRTLEGDYGYTF.

The genes are TRBV28 and TRBJ2-1, with D tentatively TRBD2 (6 bases). This CDR3 has 12 residues. Germline values: CDR1 MDHEN, CDR2 SYDVKM. V lost 5 bases and J lost 7, with 9 bases in between. The CDR3 sequence: CASSVRENEQFF. CDR3 coding DNA: TGTGCCAGCAGTGTCCGGGAGAATGAGCAGTTCTTC.

The CDR3 is CASTSGQGVNGYTF. The DNA for the CDR3 is TGTGCCAGCACCTCGGGGCAGGGGGTAAATGGCTACACCTTC. The chain links TRBV5-4 to TRBJ1-2; 7 positions match TRBD1. V trimming: 6 bases; J trimming: 6 bases; junction bases outside the gene matches: 11. CDR3 size: 14 residues. From germline, CDR1 is SGHNT and CDR2 YYREEE (reference sequence).

In this sample, this clone turned up a few times. The V and J genes are TRBV18 and TRBJ2-7; 10 bases align to TRBD1. The J segment lost 4 bases and the V segment lost 3 bases, leaving 9 bases of the junction unmatched. Germline V gene sequence: CDR1 KGHSH, CDR2 LQKENI. The CDR3 totals 16 residues. DNA of the CDR3: TGTGCCAGCTCACCCCGACAGGGGGCGTCTGCGTACGAGCAGTACTTC. It yields the protein CASSPRQGASAYEQYF.

The V call is TRBV30, the J call TRBJ1-6; D might be TRBD1 (6 bases). The CDR3 length is 14 residues. The germline CDR1 and CDR2 sequences are GTSNPN and SVGIG (reference sequence). V was shortened by 3 bases and J by 7 bases, with 13 bases between the two germline ends. As DNA, the CDR3 is TGTGCCTGGAGCCCCGGACAGCTAAATTCACCCCTCCACTTT. As protein: CAWSPGQLNSPLHF.

J is TRBJ2-7 and V is TRBV19; the match to TRBD2 covers 7 bases. V lost 4 bases, J lost 2 bases, and 8 bases stayed unmatched. This CDR3 spans 15 amino acids. In germline, CDR1 is LNHDA, CDR2 SQIVND (reference sequence). The CDR3 here is CASSNPASGTYEQYF. CDR3 coding DNA: TGTGCCAGTAGTAATCCGGCTAGCGGCACCTACGAGCAGTACTTC.

V gene TRBV11-1 combines with J gene TRBJ1-6, with a tentative D call TRBD1 (5 bases). CDR3 length equals 12 residues. CDR1 and CDR2 (germline): SGHAT, FQDESV (reference sequence). Trimming removed 6 bases from V and 7 bases from J, with 7 bases in between. This CDR3 is CASREGNSPLHF. The DNA for the CDR3 is TGTGCCAGCAGGGAGGGGAATTCACCCCTCCACTTT.

The V gene is TRBV13, the J gene TRBJ2-1; 12 bases are a match to TRBD2. This CDR3 is 16 amino acids long. Trimming took 5 bases from V and 6 from J; bases not matched to a gene: 8. Germline CDR1 and CDR2: PRHDT and FYEKMQ (reference sequence). The CDR3, as DNA: TGTGCCAGCAGCGCCAGACTAGCGGGAGCTGGCAATGAGCAGTTCTTC. It codes for CASSARLAGAGNEQFF.

This rearrangement joins TRBV7-2 to TRBJ2-5; no clear D gene. Germline V gene lookup returns CDR1 SGHTA and CDR2 FQGNSA. Trimming stripped 2 bases from V and 1 base from J, with 8 bases between. The CDR3 covers 14 residues. The CDR3 sequence: CASSLWASQETQYF. In DNA, the CDR3 is TGTGCCAGCAGCTTATGGGCCTCCCAAGAGACCCAGTACTTC.

The chain recombines TRBV7-9 with TRBJ2-5; weak D call: TRBD2 (6 bases). Trimming left V 5 bases short and J 1 base short, with 14 bases between. The CDR3 is 15 amino acids. CDR1 and CDR2 from the germline V gene are SEHNR and FQNEAQ (reference sequence). The CDR3 DNA is TGTGCCAGCAGCGGGGCGGGGAGCTCCCAAGAGACCCAGTACTTC. It is translated as CASSGAGSSQETQYF.

The chain uses TRBV27 and TRBJ1-2, with 7 bases matching TRBD1. Looked up from germline, CDR1 is MNHEY and CDR2 is SMNVEV (reference sequence). J lost 3 bases, V lost 3 bases, and 4 bases had no gene match. The CDR3 is 14 amino acids. The CDR3 nucleotides are TGTGCCAGCAGTTTGACAGACAGGGACTATGGCTACACCTTC. This codes for CASSLTDRDYGYTF.